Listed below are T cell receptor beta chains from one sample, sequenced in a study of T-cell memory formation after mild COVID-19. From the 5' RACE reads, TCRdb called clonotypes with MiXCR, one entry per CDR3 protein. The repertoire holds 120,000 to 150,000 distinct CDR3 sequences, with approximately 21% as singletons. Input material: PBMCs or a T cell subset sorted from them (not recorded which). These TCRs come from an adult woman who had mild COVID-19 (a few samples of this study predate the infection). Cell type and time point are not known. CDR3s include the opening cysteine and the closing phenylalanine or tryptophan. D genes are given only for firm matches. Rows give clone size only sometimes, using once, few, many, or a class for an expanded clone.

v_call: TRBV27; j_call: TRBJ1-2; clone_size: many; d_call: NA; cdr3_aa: CASSSLLGRWFLNYGYTF; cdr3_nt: TGTGCCAGCAGTTCACTTTTGGGACGTTGGTTTCTTAACTATGGCTACACCTTC
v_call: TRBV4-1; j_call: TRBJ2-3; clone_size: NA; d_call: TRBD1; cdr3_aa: CASSRGLAPSSSTDTQYF; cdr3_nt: TGCGCCAGCAGCAGGGGGCTAGCCCCCTCCTCTAGCACAGATACGCAGTATTTT
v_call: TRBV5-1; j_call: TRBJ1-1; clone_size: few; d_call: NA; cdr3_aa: CASSITGITNTEAFF; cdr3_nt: TGCGCCAGCAGCATAACCGGGATTACAAACACTGAAGCTTTCTTT
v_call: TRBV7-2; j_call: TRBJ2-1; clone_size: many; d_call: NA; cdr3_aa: CASSTTSSAPSGQFF; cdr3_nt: TGTGCCAGCAGCACGACTAGTTCCGCCCCATCTGGGCAGTTCTTC
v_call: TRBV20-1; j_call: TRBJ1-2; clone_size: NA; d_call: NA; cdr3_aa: CSVVFGDGYTF; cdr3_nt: TGCAGTGTGGTGTTCGGGGACGGCTACACCTTC
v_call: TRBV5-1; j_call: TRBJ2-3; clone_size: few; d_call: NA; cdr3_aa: CASSLQGTDTQYF; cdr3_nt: TGCGCCAGCAGCTTACAAGGCACAGATACGCAGTATTTT
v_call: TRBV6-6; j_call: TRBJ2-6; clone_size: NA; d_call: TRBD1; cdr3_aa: CASSLQGATGANVLTF; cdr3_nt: TGTGCCAGCAGCCTACAGGGGGCTACTGGGGCCAACGTCCTGACTTTC
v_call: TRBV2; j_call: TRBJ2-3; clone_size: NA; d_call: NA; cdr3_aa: CASNHQGLGTDTQYF; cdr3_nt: TGTGCCAGCAATCATCAAGGCCTGGGCACAGATACGCAGTATTTT
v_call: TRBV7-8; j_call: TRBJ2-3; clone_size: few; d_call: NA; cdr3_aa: CASSPNAGQKTDTQYF; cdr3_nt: TGTGCCAGCAGTCCAAACGCGGGCCAAAAGACAGATACGCAGTATTTT
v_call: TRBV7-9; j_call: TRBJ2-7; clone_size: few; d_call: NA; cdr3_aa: CASSLGADPGYF; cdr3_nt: TGTGCCAGCAGCTTAGGTGCAGACCCAGGGTACTTC
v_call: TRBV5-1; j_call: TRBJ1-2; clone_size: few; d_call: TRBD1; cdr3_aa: CASSPEDRGKVWHGYTF; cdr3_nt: TGCGCCAGCAGCCCAGAGGACAGGGGGAAAGTTTGGCATGGCTACACCTTC
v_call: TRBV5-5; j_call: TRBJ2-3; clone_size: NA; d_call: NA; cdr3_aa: CASSLWITDTDTQYF; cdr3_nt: TGTGCCAGCAGCTTGTGGATCACTGACACAGATACGCAGTATTTT
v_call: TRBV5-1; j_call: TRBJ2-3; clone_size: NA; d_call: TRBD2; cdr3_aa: CASRPTSGGGDTQYF; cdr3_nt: TGCGCCAGCCGACCTACTAGCGGGGGAGGGGATACGCAGTATTTT
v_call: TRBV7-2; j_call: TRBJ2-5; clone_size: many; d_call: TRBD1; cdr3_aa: CASSQGDHQETQYF; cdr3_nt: TGTGCCAGCAGCCAGGGGGATCACCAAGAGACCCAGTACTTC
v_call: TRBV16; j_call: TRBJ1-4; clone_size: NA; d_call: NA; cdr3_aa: CASSQTGPLEKLFF; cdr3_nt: TGTGCCAGCAGCCAAACCGGACCCCTTGAAAAACTGTTTTTT
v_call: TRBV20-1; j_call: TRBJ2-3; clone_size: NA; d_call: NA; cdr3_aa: CSARGRDVVDTQYF; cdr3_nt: TGCAGTGCTAGAGGGCGGGATGTCGTGGATACGCAGTATTTT
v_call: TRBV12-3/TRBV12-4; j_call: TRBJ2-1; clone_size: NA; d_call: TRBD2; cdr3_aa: CASVASGGSYNEQFF; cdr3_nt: TGTGCCAGCGTAGCGAGCGGGGGGAGTTACAATGAGCAGTTCTTC
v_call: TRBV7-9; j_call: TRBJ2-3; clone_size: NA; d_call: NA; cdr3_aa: CASSLGMGQYF; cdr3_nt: TGTGCCAGCAGTCTGGGAATGGGGCAGTATTTT
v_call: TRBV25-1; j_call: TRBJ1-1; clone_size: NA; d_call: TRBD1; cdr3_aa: CASSRTGWTEAFF; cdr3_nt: TGTGCCAGCTCCCGGACAGGGTGGACTGAAGCTTTCTTT
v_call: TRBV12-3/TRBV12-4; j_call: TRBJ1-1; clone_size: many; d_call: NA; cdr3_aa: CASSLSLSRGAGTEAFF; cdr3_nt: TGTGCCAGCAGTCTCTCACTTAGTCGGGGGGCGGGCACTGAAGCTTTCTTT